What follows are 29 T cell receptor beta chains derived from one specimen sequenced in a study of cytomegalovirus exposure and HLA in healthy donors. Clones were read by immunoSEQ multiplex PCR, and TCRdb kept only the in-frame ones, dropping some. Of approximately 170,000 clones detected, approximately 81% appear once; the ten largest clones hold about a tenth. Sequenced input: PBMCs. The receptors here all came from a man aged 25 to 45 in good health and CMV-seropositive.

This clone was seen a handful of times. The genes are TRBV10-3 and TRBJ2-5; D is possibly TRBD1 (6 bases). The V end was cut by 5 bases, the J end by 3 bases, with 10 bases between. Per the germline V gene, CDR1 is ENHRY and CDR2 is SYGVKD. The CDR3 is 13 amino acids. The CDR3 here is CAISSTGEETQYF. The CDR3 DNA reads as TGTGCCATCAGTTCGACAGGAGAAGAGACCCAGTACTTC.

The CDR3 sequence: CASSFSQNTEAFF. CDR3 in DNA: TGTGCCAGCAGCTTCAGTCAGAACACTGAAGCTTTCTTT. V is TRBV7-3 and J is TRBJ1-1; D not certain. Trimming shortened V by 3 bases and J by 1 base, and 6 bases separated the two germline ends. Per the germline V gene, CDR1 is SGHTA and CDR2 is FQGTGA. The CDR3 contains 13 residues.

The chain links TRBV2 to TRBJ2-3, with a weak D call TRBD2 (7 bases). V lost 5 bases and J 2 bases, leaving 11 bases between the germline ends. The CDR3 is 14 amino acids. Germline V CDR1 and CDR2: SNHLY, FYNNEI. The CDR3 protein is CASSTGGLTDTQYF. CDR3 nucleotides: TGTGCCAGCAGTACGGGGGGCCTCACAGATACGCAGTATTTT.

The chain links TRBV29-1 to TRBJ1-2; 10 nucleotides line up with TRBD1. Trimming cost V 7 bases and J 5 bases; bases outside gene matches: 4. Germline CDR1 and CDR2: SQVTM and ANQGSEA. The CDR3 length is 12 residues. The CDR3 DNA reads TGCAGCGACCGGACAGGGGGATATGGCTACACCTTC. Translation: CSDRTGGYGYTF.

The chain has TRBV27 and TRBJ2-1; 8 nucleotides line up with TRBD2. Germline CDR1 and CDR2: MNHEY and SMNVEV (reference sequence). The CDR3 covers 15 residues. V lost 10 bases to trimming and J lost 4 bases; unmatched junction nucleotides: 12. In nucleotides, the CDR3 is TGTGCCACAGGGGAACTAGCGGCAGCGTACAATGAGCAGTTCTTC. Translation gives CATGELAAAYNEQFF.

The chain combines TRBV7-3 with TRBJ1-5; D is ambiguous. V gave up 2 bases and J gave up 7 bases, with 6 bases separating them. Germline V gene data show CDR1 as SGHTA and CDR2 as FQGTGA. The CDR3 length is 12 residues. In DNA, the CDR3 is TGTGCCAGCAGCTTAGAAGCCCAGCCCCAGCATTTT. Its translation: CASSLEAQPQHF.

As to this clone: One end of the junction fails to match germline, which may point to a read error. The chain employs TRBV6-5 and TRBJ1-6, with D possibly matching TRBD1 (6 bases). This CDR3 has 13 amino acids. Germline values: CDR1 MNHEY, CDR2 SVGAGI. CDR3 sequence reads: CASTGRGDSPPHF. DNA of the CDR3: TGTGCCAGCACTGGCAGGGGTGACTCACCCCCCCACTTT.

V gene TRBV2 combines with J gene TRBJ1-1; D is uncertain. V shed 10 bases and J shed 1 base, with 13 bases lying between them. Germline CDR1 reads SNHLY; CDR2 reads FYNNEI. CDR3 length: 13 residues. CDR3 region: CAKQVLGNTEAFF. For the CDR3, the DNA is TGTGCCAAGCAGGTACTGGGGAACACTGAAGCTTTCTTT.

The rearrangement links TRBV9 to TRBJ2-7; 7 bases align to TRBD1. This CDR3 is 17 amino acids long. From germline, CDR1 is SGDLS and CDR2 YYNGEE. V dropped 0 bases and J dropped 3; count of bases not matched to a gene: 12. CDR3 protein: CASSVAEEKGAVYEQYF. Here the CDR3 DNA reads TGTGCCAGCAGCGTAGCTGAAGAGAAGGGGGCAGTCTACGAGCAGTACTTC.

The chain links TRBV27 to TRBJ1-5; D unresolved. This CDR3 is 14 amino acids long. Germline CDR1 reads MNHEY; CDR2 reads SMNVEV (reference sequence). The V gene lost 5 bases and the J gene lost 6 bases, with 14 bases spanning the gap. The CDR3 DNA reads TGTGCCAGCAGTCCCATGCGGGCTAGTCAGCCCCAGCATTTT. Translation: CASSPMRASQPQHF.

This clone was seen repeatedly, ten times or more. This chain links TRBV5-5 with TRBJ2-7, with D uncertain. The CDR3 loop spans 11 amino acids. Germline CDR1 SGHKS, CDR2 YYEKEE (reference sequence). V was trimmed by 2 bases and J by 5 bases, leaving 5 bases between them. In DNA, the CDR3 is TGTGCCAGCAGCTTAGTAGACGAGCAGTACTTC. This gives the protein CASSLVDEQYF.

This chain connects TRBV28 to TRBJ2-5, with TRBD2 matching 8 bases. With V trimmed by 7 bases and J by 4 bases, 11 bases remained unmatched. This CDR3 contains 15 residues. Germline V gene sequence: CDR1 MDHEN, CDR2 SYDVKM. The CDR3 region is CASTSGRGYGETQYF. Written as DNA, the CDR3 is TGTGCCAGCACATCCGGGAGGGGCTACGGAGAGACCCAGTACTTC. Together with reference TRBV28 and TRBJ2-5, the CDR3 gives the full variable domain: DVKVTQSSRYLVKRTGEKVFLECVQDMDHENMFWYRQDPGLGLRLIYFSYDVKMKEKGDIPEGYSVSREKKERFSLILESASTNQTSMYLCASTSGRGYGETQYFGPGTRLLVL.

The chain couples TRBV15 to TRBJ2-1; 8 positions match TRBD2. Trimming at V came to 3 bases and at J to 3 bases, leaving 4 bases not matched to a gene. The CDR3 spans 15 residues. Germline-derived CDR1 and CDR2 are LNHNV and YYDKDF (reference sequence). CDR3 DNA sequence: TGTGCCACCAGCAGTAGTCTAGCGGGCTACAATGAGCAGTTCTTC. As protein: CATSSSLAGYNEQFF.

The V gene is TRBV2, the J gene TRBJ1-2, with TRBD1 matching over 9 bases. Germline values: CDR1 SNHLY, CDR2 FYNNEI. The junction had 7 bases not matched to a gene; V was cut back by 6 bases and J by 5 bases. CDR3 length equals 14 residues. The CDR3 nucleotides read TGTGCCAGCAGCGCGAGGACAGGGGAGTATGGCTACACCTTC. Protein product: CASSARTGEYGYTF.

The chain carries TRBV27 and TRBJ2-3; 7 positions match TRBD1. With 6 bases clipped from V and 5 bases from J, the junction kept 14 bases outside the gene matches. CDR1 and CDR2 from the germline V gene are MNHEY and SMNVEV (reference sequence). The CDR3 has 16 amino acids. The CDR3 bases are TGTGCCAGCAGATTCCGCGCCACAGGGGCGGAAGATACGCAGTATTTT. Amino acid sequence: CASRFRATGAEDTQYF.

The rearrangement uses TRBV6-1 and TRBJ2-7, with TRBD1 identical over 9 bases. V lost 1 base and J lost 6; bases outside the gene matches: 4. CDR1 and CDR2 (germline): MNHNS, SASEGT. The length of the CDR3 is 14 residues. CDR3 bases: TGTGCCAGCAGTGAAGTGGGACAGGGATCCGAGCAGTACTTC. This encodes CASSEVGQGSEQYF.

The rearrangement uses TRBV2 and TRBJ2-1; 7 positions match TRBD2. This CDR3 region has 16 residues. Germline CDR1 is SNHLY and CDR2 is FYNNEI. With 6 bases clipped from V and 5 bases from J, the junction kept 13 bases outside the gene matches. CDR3 coding DNA: TGTGCCAGCAGACATGTGACTAGCAGGTTGGACAATGAGCAGTTCTTC. Its translation is CASRHVTSRLDNEQFF.

The chain couples TRBV7-2 to TRBJ2-1; TRBD1 matches at 11 bases. The CDR3 consists of 15 residues. Germline V gene lookup returns CDR1 SGHTA and CDR2 FQGNSA. Trimming cost V 5 bases and J 5 bases; bases outside gene matches: 5. As DNA, the CDR3 is TGTGCCAGCAGCACCGGACAGGGGGCCCACAATGAGCAGTTCTTC. This translates into CASSTGQGAHNEQFF.

This clone was found once. The V and J genes are TRBV6-5 and TRBJ1-6, with TRBD1 matching 9 bases. The CDR3 is made up of 15 amino acids. J gave up 10 bases and V 4 bases, and 8 bases lay outside the gene matches. The germline gives CDR1 MNHEY, CDR2 SVGAGI. The CDR3 sequence is CASSSPGQGKSPLHF. The CDR3 DNA follows: TGTGCCAGCAGTTCCCCGGGACAGGGAAAATCACCCCTCCACTTT.

This chain uses TRBV2 with TRBJ2-7; 7 bases map to TRBD2. The V segment lost 0 bases and the J segment 3 bases; nucleotides outside the gene matches: 5. This CDR3 is 15 amino acids long. The germline V gene has CDR1 SNHLY and CDR2 FYNNEI. CDR3 loop: CASSEAGGGLYEQYF. CDR3 bases: TGTGCCAGCAGTGAAGCAGGCGGGGGACTCTACGAGCAGTACTTC.

This chain links TRBV25-1 with TRBJ1-5, with a tentative D call TRBD1 (6 bases). Germline V gene sequence: CDR1 MGHDK, CDR2 SYGVNS. V was trimmed by 5 bases and J by 4 bases, leaving 12 bases between them. The CDR3 has 14 amino acids. The CDR3 is CASSLATGNQPQHF. In nucleotides, the CDR3 is TGTGCCAGCAGTTTAGCGACAGGTAATCAGCCCCAGCATTTT.

CDR3 protein: CASTRGTGGEETQYF. Here the CDR3 DNA reads TGTGCCAGCACCCGAGGGACAGGGGGAGAAGAGACCCAGTACTTC. The rearrangement links TRBV6-1 to TRBJ2-5, with 11 bases that match TRBD1. Losses at the gene ends were 7 bases for V and 3 bases for J; bases not matched to a gene: 7. CDR3 size: 15 residues. Germline loops: CDR1 MNHNS, CDR2 SASEGT.

The V gene is TRBV11-2, the J gene TRBJ2-7; D gene ambiguous. Germline values: CDR1 SGHAT, CDR2 FQNNGV. The ends were cut back, 0 bases at V and 2 bases at J, with 11 bases in the middle. The CDR3 is 15 residues long. The CDR3 DNA is TGTGCCAGCAGCTTAGACTTCCCCCACACCTACGAGCAGTACTTC. Amino acid sequence: CASSLDFPHTYEQYF.

In its sample, this clone was seen once. The chain combines TRBV18 with TRBJ2-2; D perhaps matches TRBD2 (5 bases). Trimming pared 4 bases from V and 7 bases from J, leaving 10 bases between. The germline CDR1 and CDR2 sequences are KGHSH and LQKENI. The CDR3 runs 13 residues. The CDR3 nucleotides read TGTGCCAGCTCACAACGGGATGGCGGGGAGCTGTTTTTT. Translated, it gives CASSQRDGGELFF.

The chain employs TRBV5-1 and TRBJ2-2; TRBD2 is a possible D gene (5 bases). V lost 2 bases and J lost 0, with 11 bases in between. CDR1 SGHRS and CDR2 YFSETQ come from the germline V gene. This CDR3 is 16 amino acids long. In DNA, the CDR3 is TGCGCCAGCAGCTTTCGAATGAGGGCGAACACCGGGGAGCTGTTTTTT. Its protein is CASSFRMRANTGELFF.

The chain joins TRBV7-6 to TRBJ2-5; D possibly corresponds to TRBD1 (6 bases). This CDR3 contains 14 residues. Germline CDR1 reads SGHVS; CDR2 reads FNYEAQ. Trimming took off 5 bases at V and 5 bases at J, with 15 bases between the two ends. The CDR3, as DNA: TGTGCCAGCAGCCCAGGTGGGGGCTGGGAGACCCAGTACTTC. Amino acids: CASSPGGGWETQYF.

This rearrangement joins TRBV7-8 to TRBJ2-7; perhaps TRBD1 as D (6 bases). The V gene lost 5 bases and the J gene lost 9 bases, with 26 bases spanning the gap. The CDR3 runs 16 residues. The germline V gene encodes CDR1 SGHVS and CDR2 FQNEAQ. Written as DNA, the CDR3 is TGTGCCAGCAGCCTTTATGAGAACAGGGCGTGGGAAGGGCAGTACTTC. It specifies CASSLYENRAWEGQYF.

This chain joins TRBV13 and TRBJ2-3; TRBD2 matches 15 bases. The CDR3 is 18 amino acids. Per the germline V gene, CDR1 is PRHDT and CDR2 is FYEKMQ (reference sequence). The trim removed 5 bases at V and 2 bases at J, leaving 8 bases unmatched. The CDR3 region is CASSLGLAGGDLTDTQYF. The CDR3 nucleotides are TGTGCCAGCAGCCTGGGACTAGCGGGAGGTGACCTCACAGATACGCAGTATTTT.

This clone was seen once. The chain combines TRBV27 with TRBJ2-7; D remains unclear. Germline V CDR1 and CDR2: MNHEY, SMNVEV (reference sequence). The CDR3 contains 14 residues. Trimming stripped 0 bases from V and 4 bases from J, with 10 bases between. The chain's CDR3 is CASSLSVSLYEQYF. The CDR3 DNA follows: TGTGCCAGCAGTTTATCGGTTAGTTTATACGAGCAGTACTTC.